This T cell receptor (beta chain) was retrieved from a study of human T cells and chemical hapten exposure. One entry per CDR3 protein, called by TCRdb with MiXCR from the RACE reads. This repertoire shows around 76,000 distinct CDR3 sequences, around 11% found once; its top ten account for under 4%. This clonotype was counted only a few times. Time point in this sample: patch test 1, 2 weeks after DPC sensitization. The treatment: therapeutic diphenylcyclopropenone sensitization with weekly scalp DPC. Germline V lookup: CDR1 MNHNS, CDR2 SASEGT. This CDR3 is built from 16 residues. The V gene end was trimmed by 2 bases and the J gene end by 9 bases; junction bases not matched to a gene: 8.

V usage is TRBV6-1 and J usage is TRBJ1-6, with 9 positions matching TRBD1. The receptor was derived from a woman in her sixties or seventies with alopecia areata. Some clones in this sample may be carry-over from other donors' samples. Sequencing was performed on whole blood, taken in connection with sensitization to the hapten diphenylcyclopropenone (DPC). The CDR3 DNA sequence: TGTGCCAGCAGTGAATATCAGGGGACAGGGCGTTCACCCCTCCACTTT. Translation: CASSEYQGTGRSPLHF.